A single sample is the source of the 13 T cell receptor beta chains below, sequenced in a study of blood T cells in healthy people across ages (dated by TCRdb to between 2014 and 2017). Library prep was done by 5' RACE. A second roughly 6 to 11 cycle PCR used a sample-barcoded 5' primer and a J-beta primer mix. TCRdb trimmed the raw reads at Q25, called clones with MiXCR and kept productive beta chains. Rows are unified per CDR3 protein, each entry keeping the most common DNA and genes. This sample has 1,800,000 or so distinct CDR3 sequences in its table, and about 39% of those were observed once. 23% of the sample is taken by the ten largest. Sequenced sample: blood. These receptor sequences come from a human donor in good health.

This clonotype was counted between two and nine times. The J gene is TRBJ2-3, the V gene TRBV12-3 or TRBV12-4; D assignment may be TRBD1 or TRBD2 (5 bases each). Between the trimmed V and J ends, which lost 6 bases and 1 base, there was a span of 20 bases. This CDR3 is 17 amino acids long. The CDR3 loop is CASSLSSRDPGTDTQYF. In DNA, the CDR3 is TGTGCCAGCAGCCTGTCCTCCCGGGACCCCGGCACAGATACGCAGTATTTT.

This clonotype was found a few times. The chain has TRBV7-9 and TRBJ2-4; D is unclear. The last part of the DNA fits TRBJ2-7 better; the J call may be wrong. The germline CDR1 and CDR2 sequences are SEHNR and FQNEAQ (reference sequence). This CDR3 has 16 residues. The CDR3 sequence is CASSPRPSYVNYEQYF. In nucleotides, the CDR3 is TGTGCCAGCAGCCCGAGACCCTCGTACGTTAACTACGAGCAGTACTTC.

The genes are TRBV5-5 and TRBJ2-3; 10 nucleotides agree with TRBD2. V lost 6 bases to trimming and J lost 4 bases; unmatched junction nucleotides: 5. The CDR3 length is 14 residues. Germline-derived CDR1 and CDR2 are SGHKS and YYEKEE (reference sequence). The CDR3 nucleotides are TGTGCCAGCATACTTAGCGGGGGGTCAGATACGCAGTATTTT. It translates to CASILSGGSDTQYF. Based on the CDR3 plus reference TRBV5-5 and TRBJ2-3, the full variable domain is DAGVTQSPTHLIKTRGQQVTLRCSPISGHKSVSWYQQVLGQGPQFIFQYYEKEERGRGNFPDRFSARQFPNYSSELNVNALLLGDSALYLCASILSGGSDTQYFGPGTRLTVL.

This clonotype was counted a few times. The chain has TRBV20-1 and TRBJ2-7; 11 nucleotides line up with TRBD1. Per germline, CDR1 DFQATT and CDR2 SNEGSKA (reference sequence). The CDR3 loop spans 16 amino acids. With V trimmed by 3 bases and J by 3 bases, 10 bases remained unmatched. The CDR3 region has the DNA TGCAGTGCTAGTTTTGTGGCAGGGACAGGGGGCTACGAGCAGTACTTC. Amino acids: CSASFVAGTGGYEQYF.

This chain links TRBV13 with TRBJ1-1, with a weak D call TRBD1 (5 bases). Germline V gene data show CDR1 as PRHDT and CDR2 as FYEKMQ (reference sequence). V lost 3 bases and J 6 bases, leaving 11 bases between the germline ends. This CDR3 has 13 amino acids. The CDR3 here is CASSFGAYAEAFF. In DNA, the CDR3 is TGTGCCAGCAGCTTCGGGGCGTACGCTGAAGCTTTCTTT.

The V and J genes are TRBV24-1 and TRBJ2-3; TRBD2 is a possible D gene (6 bases). CDR3 length: 15 residues. Germline V gene sequence: CDR1 KGHDR, CDR2 SFDVKD. V was shortened by 10 bases and J by 2 bases, with 18 bases between the two germline ends. Here the CDR3 reads CATGGGIRDTDTQYF. CDR3 nucleotides: TGTGCCACAGGAGGAGGGATTCGCGACACAGATACGCAGTATTTT.

This chain uses TRBV20-1 with TRBJ1-2; TRBD1 is a possible D gene (6 bases). The germline gives CDR1 DFQATT, CDR2 SNEGSKA (reference sequence). Trimming removed 6 bases at V and 6 bases at J, with 17 bases between. The CDR3 is made up of 13 amino acids. In DNA form, the CDR3 reads TGCAGTGCCCGCGTCTGGGGGGGCGATGGCTACACCTTC. It is translated as CSARVWGGDGYTF.

This clonotype has a handful of counts. The chain is built from TRBV20-1 and TRBJ1-2; D gene ambiguous. Germline V gives CDR1 DFQATT, CDR2 SNEGSKA (reference sequence). This CDR3 is 11 amino acids long. V was pared by 0 bases and J by 5 bases, with 4 bases between. This CDR3 reads CSARDWYGYTF. The CDR3 DNA follows: TGCAGTGCTAGAGATTGGTATGGCTACACCTTC.

The CDR3 is CASSPQGQGVNQPQHF. The CDR3 DNA is TGTGCCAGCAGCCCACAAGGACAGGGGGTCAATCAGCCCCAGCATTTT. The V gene is TRBV4-2, the J gene TRBJ1-5; TRBD1 agrees at 10 bases. The CDR3 is 16 amino acids. In germline, CDR1 is LGHNA, CDR2 YNFKEQ. V lost 4 bases to trimming and J lost 3 bases; unmatched junction nucleotides: 6.

This clonotype was found a few times. This chain uses TRBV4-1 with TRBJ1-2; D remains unclear. From germline, CDR1 is MGHRA and CDR2 YSYEKL. The CDR3 runs 14 residues. V was clipped by 0 bases and J by 6 bases, with 11 bases between them. The CDR3 DNA is TGCGCCAGCAGCCAAGATCTGATAGTGGATGGCTACACCTTC. Amino acid sequence: CASSQDLIVDGYTF.

V gene TRBV7-9 combines with J gene TRBJ2-7; D may be TRBD2 (7 bases). CDR1 is SEHNR, CDR2 FQNEAQ, per germline (reference sequence). The V end lost 5 bases, the J end lost 0 bases, and 17 bases lay between the germline ends. The CDR3 is made up of 16 amino acids. CDR3 nucleotides: TGTGCCAGCAGCCTTATAAAGGGGGGGCTCTCCTACGAGCAGTACTTC. This gives the protein CASSLIKGGLSYEQYF.

This sequence joins TRBV18 and TRBJ2-1; D uncertain. Germline V lookup: CDR1 KGHSH, CDR2 LQKENI. The CDR3 is made up of 13 amino acids. V was cut by 3 bases and J by 6 bases, with 9 bases left in between. The CDR3 nucleotides read TGTGCCAGCTCACCGGATTTATTCAATGAGCAGTTCTTC. Its protein product is CASSPDLFNEQFF.

V and J are TRBV7-2 and TRBJ1-2; 10 bases match TRBD1. This CDR3 is 16 amino acids long. The germline V gene encodes CDR1 SGHTA and CDR2 FQGNSA. J lost 2 bases, V lost 3 bases, and 6 bases had no gene match. The DNA for the CDR3 is TGTGCCAGCAGCTTGACCCCGGGACAGGGGAACTATGGCTACACCTTC. Protein product: CASSLTPGQGNYGYTF.